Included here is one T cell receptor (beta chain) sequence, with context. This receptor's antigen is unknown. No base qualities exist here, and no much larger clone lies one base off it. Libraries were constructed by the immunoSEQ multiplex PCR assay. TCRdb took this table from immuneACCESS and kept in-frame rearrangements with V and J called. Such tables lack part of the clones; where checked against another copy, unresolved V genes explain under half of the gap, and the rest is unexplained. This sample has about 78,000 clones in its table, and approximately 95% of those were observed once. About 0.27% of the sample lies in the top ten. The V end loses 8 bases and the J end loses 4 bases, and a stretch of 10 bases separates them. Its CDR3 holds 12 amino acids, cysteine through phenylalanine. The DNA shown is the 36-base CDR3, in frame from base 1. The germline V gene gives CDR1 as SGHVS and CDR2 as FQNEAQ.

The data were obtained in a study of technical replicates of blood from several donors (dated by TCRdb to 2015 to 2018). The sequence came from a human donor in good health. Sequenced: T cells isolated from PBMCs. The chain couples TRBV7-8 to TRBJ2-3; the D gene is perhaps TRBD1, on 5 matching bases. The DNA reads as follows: TGTGCCAGCGTGGGGCCCCCAGATACGCAGTATTTT. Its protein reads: CASVGPPDTQYF.